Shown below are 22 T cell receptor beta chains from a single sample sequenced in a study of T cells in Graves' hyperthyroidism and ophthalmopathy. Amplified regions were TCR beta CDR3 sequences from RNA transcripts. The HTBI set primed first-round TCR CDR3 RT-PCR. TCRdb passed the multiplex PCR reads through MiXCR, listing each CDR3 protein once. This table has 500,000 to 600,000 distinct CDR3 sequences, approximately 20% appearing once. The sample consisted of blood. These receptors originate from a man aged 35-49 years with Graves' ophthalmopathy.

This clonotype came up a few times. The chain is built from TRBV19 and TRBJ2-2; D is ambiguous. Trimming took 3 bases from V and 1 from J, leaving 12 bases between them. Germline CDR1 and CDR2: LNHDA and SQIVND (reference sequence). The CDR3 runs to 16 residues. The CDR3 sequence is CASSIPPSKNTGELFF. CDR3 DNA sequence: TGTGCCAGTAGTATCCCCCCCAGCAAGAACACCGGGGAGCTGTTTTTT.

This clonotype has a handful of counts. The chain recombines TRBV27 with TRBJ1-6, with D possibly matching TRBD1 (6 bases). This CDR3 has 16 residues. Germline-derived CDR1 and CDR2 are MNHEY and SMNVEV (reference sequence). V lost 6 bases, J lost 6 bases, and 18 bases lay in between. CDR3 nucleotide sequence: TGTGCCAGCAGACCTCAGGGGATCTCCCTTAATTCACCCCTCCACTTT. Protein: CASRPQGISLNSPLHF.

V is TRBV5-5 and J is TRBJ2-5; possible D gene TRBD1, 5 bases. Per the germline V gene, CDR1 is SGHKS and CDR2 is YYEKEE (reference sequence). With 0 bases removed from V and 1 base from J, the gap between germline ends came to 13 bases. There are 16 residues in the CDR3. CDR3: CASSLAAAGIQETQYF. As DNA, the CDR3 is TGTGCCAGCAGCTTGGCCGCGGCAGGGATCCAAGAGACCCAGTACTTC.

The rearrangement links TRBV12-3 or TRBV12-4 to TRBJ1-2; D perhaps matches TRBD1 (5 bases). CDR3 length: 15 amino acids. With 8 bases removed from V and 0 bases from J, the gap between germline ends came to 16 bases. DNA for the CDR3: TGTGCCAGCTACCCCAGGGACGGCCCTAACTATGGCTACACCTTC. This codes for CASYPRDGPNYGYTF.

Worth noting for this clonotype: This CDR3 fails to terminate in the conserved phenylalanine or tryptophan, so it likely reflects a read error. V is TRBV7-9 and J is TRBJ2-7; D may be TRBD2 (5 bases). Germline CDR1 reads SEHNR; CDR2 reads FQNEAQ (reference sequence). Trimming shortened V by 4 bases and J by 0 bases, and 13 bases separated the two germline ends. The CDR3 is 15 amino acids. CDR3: CASSSTGENSYEQYS. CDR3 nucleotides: TGTGCCAGCAGCTCAACCGGGGAAAACTCCTACGAGCAGTACTCC.

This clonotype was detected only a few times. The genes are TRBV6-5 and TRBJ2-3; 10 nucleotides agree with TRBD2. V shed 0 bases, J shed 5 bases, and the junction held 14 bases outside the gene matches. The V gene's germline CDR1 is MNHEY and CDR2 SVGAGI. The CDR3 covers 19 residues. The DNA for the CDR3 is TGTGCCAGCAGTTACTCGATGTCCCAGCGGGGGGGTCTCGGAGATACGCAGTATTTT. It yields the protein CASSYSMSQRGGLGDTQYF.

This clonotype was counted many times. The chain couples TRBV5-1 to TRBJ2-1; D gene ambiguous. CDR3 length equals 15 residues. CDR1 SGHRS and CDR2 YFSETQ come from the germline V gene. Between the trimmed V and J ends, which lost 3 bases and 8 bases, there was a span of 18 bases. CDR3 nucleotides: TGCGCCAGCAGCTCCCGCCGGGCATCAGGCGATGAGCAGTTCTTC. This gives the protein CASSSRRASGDEQFF.

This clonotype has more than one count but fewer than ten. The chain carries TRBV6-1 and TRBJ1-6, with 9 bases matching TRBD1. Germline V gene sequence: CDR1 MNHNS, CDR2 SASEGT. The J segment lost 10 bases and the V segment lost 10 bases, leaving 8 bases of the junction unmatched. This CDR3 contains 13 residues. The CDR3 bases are TGTGCCACCCTGGGACAGGGACCATCACCCCTCCACTTT. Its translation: CATLGQGPSPLHF.

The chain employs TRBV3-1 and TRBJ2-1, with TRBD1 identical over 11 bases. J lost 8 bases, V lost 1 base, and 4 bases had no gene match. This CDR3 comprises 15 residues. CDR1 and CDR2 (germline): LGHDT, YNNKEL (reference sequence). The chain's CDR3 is CASSQGTGGFDEQFF. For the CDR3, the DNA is TGTGCCAGCAGCCAAGGGACAGGGGGCTTCGATGAGCAGTTCTTC.

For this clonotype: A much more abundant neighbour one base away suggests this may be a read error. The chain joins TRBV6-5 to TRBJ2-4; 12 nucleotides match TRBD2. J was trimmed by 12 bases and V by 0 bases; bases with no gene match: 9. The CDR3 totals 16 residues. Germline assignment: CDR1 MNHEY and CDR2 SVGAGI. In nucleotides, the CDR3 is TGTGCCAGCAGTTACTCGGCTAGCGGGGGGGCTGACACTCAGTACTTC. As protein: CASSYSASGGADTQYF.

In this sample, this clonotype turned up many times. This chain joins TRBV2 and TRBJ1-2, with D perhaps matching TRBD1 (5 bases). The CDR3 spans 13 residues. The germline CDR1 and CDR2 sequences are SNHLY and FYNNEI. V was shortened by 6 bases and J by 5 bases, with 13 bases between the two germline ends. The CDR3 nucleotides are TGTGCCAGCAGCGAAAGAGCAGGGTATGGCTACACCTTC. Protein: CASSERAGYGYTF.

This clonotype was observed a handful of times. The CDR3 region is CASSHRTGELFF. Written as DNA, the CDR3 is TGCGCCAGCAGCCACAGAACCGGGGAGCTGTTTTTT. J is TRBJ2-2 and V is TRBV5-1; D is unclear. The CDR3 has 12 amino acids. The V end lost 4 bases, the J end lost 5 bases, and 6 bases lay between the germline ends. The germline CDR1 and CDR2 sequences are SGHRS and YFSETQ.

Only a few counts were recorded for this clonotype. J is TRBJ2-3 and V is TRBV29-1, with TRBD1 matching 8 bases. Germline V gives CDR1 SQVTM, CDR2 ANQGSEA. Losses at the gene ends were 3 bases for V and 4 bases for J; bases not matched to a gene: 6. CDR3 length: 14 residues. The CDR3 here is CSVDGQGVADTQYF. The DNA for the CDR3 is TGCAGCGTTGATGGACAGGGAGTAGCAGATACGCAGTATTTT.

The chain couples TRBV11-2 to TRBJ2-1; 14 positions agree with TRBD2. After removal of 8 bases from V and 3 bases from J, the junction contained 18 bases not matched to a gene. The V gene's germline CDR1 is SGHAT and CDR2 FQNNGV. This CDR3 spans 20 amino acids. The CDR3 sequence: CASGYPPTGTSGSFYNEQFF. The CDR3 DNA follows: TGTGCCAGCGGATACCCCCCTACCGGGACTAGCGGGAGTTTCTACAATGAGCAGTTCTTC.

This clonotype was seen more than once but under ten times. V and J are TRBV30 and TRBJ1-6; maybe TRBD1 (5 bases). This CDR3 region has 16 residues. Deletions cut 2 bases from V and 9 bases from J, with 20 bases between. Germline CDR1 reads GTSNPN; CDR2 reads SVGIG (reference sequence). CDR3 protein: CAWSYHGTTGSSPLHF. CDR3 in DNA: TGTGCCTGGAGTTATCACGGGACGACCGGGAGTTCACCCCTCCACTTT. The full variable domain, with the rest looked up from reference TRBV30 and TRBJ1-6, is SQTIHQWPATLVQPVGSPLSLECTVEGTSNPNLYWYRQAAGRGLQLLFYSVGIGQISSEVPQNLSASRPQDRQFILSSKKLLLSDSGFYLCAWSYHGTTGSSPLHFGNGTRLTVT.

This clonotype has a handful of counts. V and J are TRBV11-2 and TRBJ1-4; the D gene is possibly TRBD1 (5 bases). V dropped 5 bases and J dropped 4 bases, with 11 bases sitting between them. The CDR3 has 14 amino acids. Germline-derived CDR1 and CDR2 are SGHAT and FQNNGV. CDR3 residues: CASSPGLDNEKLFF. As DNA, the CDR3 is TGTGCCAGCAGCCCGGGACTAGATAATGAAAAACTGTTTTTT.

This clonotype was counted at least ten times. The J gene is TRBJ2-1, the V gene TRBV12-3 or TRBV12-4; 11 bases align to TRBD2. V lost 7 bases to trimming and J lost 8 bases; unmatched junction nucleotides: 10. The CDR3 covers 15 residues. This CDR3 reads CASTVAGGDWDEQFF. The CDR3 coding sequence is TGTGCCAGCACCGTAGCGGGAGGGGATTGGGATGAGCAGTTCTTC.

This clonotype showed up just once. CDR3 sequence (DNA): TGCAGCGTGCTTTCCTTTTCCTACGAGCAGTACTTC. It encodes CSVLSFSYEQYF. This chain uses TRBV29-1 with TRBJ2-7; D ambiguous. The CDR3 spans 12 residues. The V and J ends lost 6 bases and 1 base respectively, with 10 bases between them. Germline V gene lookup returns CDR1 SQVTM and CDR2 ANQGSEA.

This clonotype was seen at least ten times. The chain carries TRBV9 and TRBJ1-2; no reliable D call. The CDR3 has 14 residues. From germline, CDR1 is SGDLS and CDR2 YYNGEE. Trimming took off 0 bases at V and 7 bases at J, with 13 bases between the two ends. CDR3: CASSVGLADGGYTF. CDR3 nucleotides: TGTGCCAGCAGCGTAGGATTGGCAGACGGTGGCTACACCTTC.

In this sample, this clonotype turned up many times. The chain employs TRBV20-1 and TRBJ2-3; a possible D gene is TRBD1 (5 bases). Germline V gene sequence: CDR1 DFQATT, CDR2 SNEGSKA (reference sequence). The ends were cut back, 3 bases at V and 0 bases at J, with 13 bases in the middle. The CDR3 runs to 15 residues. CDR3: CSARDQGRSTDTQYF. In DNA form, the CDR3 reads TGCAGTGCTAGGGACCAGGGTAGGAGCACAGATACGCAGTATTTT.

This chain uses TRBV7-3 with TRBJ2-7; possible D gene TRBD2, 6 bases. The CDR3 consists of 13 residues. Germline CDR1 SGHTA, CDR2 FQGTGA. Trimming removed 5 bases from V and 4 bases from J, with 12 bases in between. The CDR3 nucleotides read TGTGCCAGCAGCCCCGACGGGGGATACGAGCAGTACTTC. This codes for CASSPDGGYEQYF.

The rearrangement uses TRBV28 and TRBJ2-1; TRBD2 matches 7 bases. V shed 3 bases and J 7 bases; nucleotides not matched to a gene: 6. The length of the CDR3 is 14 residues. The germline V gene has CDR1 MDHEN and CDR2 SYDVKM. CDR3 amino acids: CASSFGGTLNEQFF. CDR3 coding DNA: TGTGCCAGCAGTTTCGGGGGGACTCTTAATGAGCAGTTCTTC. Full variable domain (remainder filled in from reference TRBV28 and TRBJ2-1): DVKVTQSSRYLVKRTGEKVFLECVQDMDHENMFWYRQDPGLGLRLIYFSYDVKMKEKGDIPEGYSVSREKKERFSLILESASTNQTSMYLCASSFGGTLNEQFFGPGTRLTVL.